These 10 T cell receptor beta chains were sequenced from one sample in a study of T-cell reconstitution after alpha-beta-depleted transplantation in children. Library preparation (for TCRbeta) was performed with unique molecular identifiers. TCRdb reprocessed the PCR reads with MiXCR, giving one entry per CDR3 protein. The sample contains approximately 430,000 distinct CDR3 sequences, around 15% of which appear only once. The sequencing here drew on PBMCs, mostly from graft donor cells, taken 360 days after TCRalphabeta/CD19-depleted stem cell transplant. The receptors here all came from a boy under two years old who had a stem cell transplant for Wiskott-Aldrich syndrome, so the T cells may come from the graft donor.

There are a few counts of this clonotype. The chain combines TRBV18 with TRBJ1-1; D remains ambiguous. Germline lookup yields CDR1 KGHSH and CDR2 LQKENI. Trimming cost V 4 bases and J 0 bases, with 12 bases left between them. CDR3 size: 15 residues. CDR3: CASSLWPALNTEAFF. The CDR3 region has the DNA TGTGCCAGCTCACTCTGGCCGGCCCTGAACACTGAAGCTTTCTTT.

J is TRBJ2-3 and V is TRBV7-6; the D is unclear. Germline lookup yields CDR1 SGHVS and CDR2 FNYEAQ. The ends were cut back, 0 bases at V and 4 bases at J, with 8 bases in the middle. This CDR3 is 14 amino acids long. DNA of the CDR3: TGTGCCAGCAGCTTAGCGCTTTTACCAGATACGCAGTATTTT. Translated, it gives CASSLALLPDTQYF.

This clonotype was recorded at least ten times. The genes are TRBV27 and TRBJ2-1; a weak D match, TRBD2 (6 bases). V lost 4 bases and J lost 4, with 11 bases in between. Per the germline V gene, CDR1 is MNHEY and CDR2 is SMNVEV (reference sequence). The length of the CDR3 is 14 residues. The CDR3, as DNA: TGTGCCAGCAGTTCCACTAGCAGGTACAATGAGCAGTTCTTC. Its translation is CASSSTSRYNEQFF.

This sequence joins TRBV12-3 or TRBV12-4 and TRBJ1-2; unclear D gene. The CDR3 contains 14 residues. V lost 4 bases and J lost 8, with 17 bases in between. The CDR3 DNA sequence: TGTGCCAGCAGTTCACATCCGAGACGGAGGGGCTACACCTTC. Protein: CASSSHPRRRGYTF.

The genes are TRBV20-1 and TRBJ1-1; tentatively, D is TRBD1 (6 bases). The ends were cut back, 3 bases at V and 8 bases at J, with 13 bases in the middle. Germline V gene data show CDR1 as DFQATT and CDR2 as SNEGSKA (reference sequence). The CDR3 is 12 residues long. The DNA for the CDR3 is TGCAGTGCTAGTTTTCTGGGGGGCGAAGCTTTCTTT. Residues: CSASFLGGEAFF.

This clonotype was observed a handful of times. V usage is TRBV28 and J usage is TRBJ2-1; 10 positions agree with TRBD2. Germline-derived CDR1 and CDR2 are MDHEN and SYDVKM. V lost 0 bases and J lost 14; bases outside the gene matches: 4. The CDR3 has 13 residues. CDR3: CASSLWGLAMEFF. CDR3 coding DNA: TGTGCCAGCAGTTTATGGGGACTAGCGATGGAGTTCTTC.

This clonotype was seen only a few times. V is TRBV5-6 and J is TRBJ1-2; tentatively, D is TRBD1 (5 bases). Germline V gene sequence: CDR1 SGHDT, CDR2 YYEEEE. This CDR3 has 13 residues. V was trimmed by 5 bases and J by 2 bases, leaving 10 bases between them. The CDR3 spells CASRPGRNYGYTF. As DNA, the CDR3 is TGTGCCAGCAGGCCGGGACGGAACTATGGCTACACCTTC.

There are a few counts of this clonotype. This chain uses TRBV15 with TRBJ2-5; TRBD1 is a possible D gene (6 bases). V was pared by 5 bases and J by 4 bases, with 17 bases between. Germline CDR1 is LNHNV and CDR2 is YYDKDF (reference sequence). CDR3 size: 15 residues. The CDR3 region is CATSGKEQGRETQYF. The CDR3 region has the DNA TGTGCCACCAGCGGAAAGGAACAGGGAAGAGAGACCCAGTACTTC.

The chain recombines TRBV27 with TRBJ2-2; D is ambiguous. The V gene lost 5 bases and the J gene lost 4 bases, with 8 bases spanning the gap. This CDR3 contains 13 residues. Germline CDR1 is MNHEY and CDR2 is SMNVEV (reference sequence). The CDR3 nucleotides read TGTGCCAGCAGTAGGTTCGGCACCGGGGAGCTGTTTTTT. It yields the protein CASSRFGTGELFF.

This clonotype turned up a few times. The V gene is TRBV7-2, the J gene TRBJ2-3, with D possibly TRBD1 on 5 matching bases. Trimming stripped 1 base from V and 1 base from J, with 9 bases between. In germline, CDR1 is SGHTA, CDR2 FQGNSA. This CDR3 has 15 amino acids. CDR3 protein: CASSLEGVGTDTQYF. CDR3 in DNA: TGTGCCAGCAGCTTAGAAGGGGTCGGCACAGATACGCAGTATTTT.